Given below is one T cell receptor (beta chain) in context. Its recognized antigen is unknown. Base qualities are not at hand, and no much larger clone is one base apart. CD4+ and CD8+ cells were isolated by positive magnetic bead selection on an AutoMACS, and purity was checked by flow cytometry. Isolation of peripheral blood mononuclear cells was done through Ficoll-Paque PLUS density gradient separation. DNA from CD4-enriched, CD8-enriched or PBMC samples was extracted using Nucleospin Tissue or Tissue XS kits and then quantified on a Qubit 2.0 fluorometer. The immunoSEQ assay was applied to genomic DNA for TCRB CDR3 sequencing. On the study's bioinformatics: Patient CD8+ clones larger than 1% were compared against published virus-specific TCRB sequences, and only a few matched. Only productive TCRB rearrangements were included in the analyses. A clone was defined by a unique TCRB CDR3 sequence, and clonality was computed as a productive clonality index based on Shannon entropy. The template counts of each clone relative to the total templates per sample were used to calculate repertoire overlap between two samples. Flow cytometry-measured V-gene usage correlated with V-gene usage from TCRB sequencing, with a Spearman r of approximately 0.55. TCRdb holds this immuneACCESS table with in-frame rearrangements only. Some clones are missing; in checked studies, unresolved V genes explain under half, and the rest has no known cause. The D gene and trimming were derived from the DNA, and the V and J assignments and clone size from that table. The sample includes 12,000 to 15,000 clones, with 80% to 95% observed a single time. More than 15% of the sample belongs to the ten largest clones.

These data belong to a study of somatic mutations in cytotoxic T cells in rheumatoid arthritis (dated by TCRdb to the late 2010s). Some background on the complete study: Right after diagnosis and prior to the start of any treatment, under 35 ml EDTA of peripheral blood was drawn from patients. A total of around 60 rheumatoid arthritis patients and about 20 healthy controls underwent TCRB deep sequencing. To characterize clonality, the study used TCRB deep sequencing while asking whether somatic mutations are carried by expanded CD8+ T-cell clones in newly diagnosed, untreated rheumatoid arthritis. Patient and control groups had essentially identical median ages. Sorted V beta1+ cells also underwent TCRB sequencing, and some V beta antibody-stained T-cell populations were flow-sorted at nearly 100% purity on a FACSAria II or Sony SH800. General study outcomes and caveats: Several identical CD8+ TCRB sequences were found in both blood and synovial fluid, and in about an eighth of the roughly 65 patients the largest CD8+ clone exceeded 20% of CD8+ cells. CD8+ T-cell clonality in rheumatoid arthritis patients was not significantly different from that in age-matched healthy controls. The expanded CD8+ clones had unknown antigen targets, and not appearing in virus-specific databases did not rule out that they were virus-specific. Healthy controls showed no age-related increase in CD8+ clonality, whereas patients did (Spearman r of about 0.53).

The sequencing sample was made of CD4+ T cells sorted from blood. The TCR comes from a man in his 70s with rheumatoid arthritis.

The DNA sequence follows: TGCGCCAGCAGCCAAGAAGGGGCCGCCGGGACTGTCGCACGGGGGTCCTACGAGCAGTACTTC. This is translated as CASSQEGAAGTVARGSYEQYF. The chain is made from TRBV4-1 and TRBJ2-7; the D gene is possibly TRBD2, with 6 bases matching. CDR1 and CDR2 are drawn from the germline V gene: MGHRA, YSYEKL. The CDR3 runs 21 amino acids, cysteine and phenylalanine included. Just CDR3 DNA is preserved here, 63 bases in frame from base 1. A distance of 28 bases separates the germline ends of V and J, which lose 0 bases and 1 base respectively.